This T cell receptor beta chain derives from a study of radiotherapy plus CTLA-4 blockade in lung cancer. About the research overall: Objective response was observed in roughly a sixth of patients, and disease control in roughly 31%. Study-wide points: TCR clones from tumors expanded in blood after radiotherapy plus ipilimumab. Reportedly, early blood T cell clone dynamics best predicted response, with interferon-beta.

Produced via immunoSEQ multiplex PCR; TCRdb's table is partial and in-frame only. The sample lists roughly 25,000 clones; around 66% were seen once. As for this clone: Its antigen is unidentified.

The CDR3 loop spans 16 amino acids. Trimming cost V 5 bases and J 0 bases, with 13 bases left between them. Germline lookup yields CDR1 SNHLY and CDR2 FYNNEI. This clonotype was sampled from a human donor with non-small cell lung cancer who had stable disease on radiotherapy plus ipilimumab. Sequenced here: peripheral blood, sampled from a patient treated with radiotherapy plus ipilimumab. The chain joins TRBV2 to TRBJ2-2; TRBD1 is a possible D gene (6 bases). The CDR3 region has the DNA TGTGCCAGCAGTTTAGGGGACACCTCGAACACCGGGGAGCTGTTTTTT. This sequence encodes CASSLGDTSNTGELFF.